This record covers a single TCR beta chain. The antigen this receptor binds is unknown. No clone much larger than this one lies a single base away; base qualities are absent. The entry originates in a study of beta chain features in type 1 diabetes (dated by TCRdb to between 2018 and 2020). In the study overall: No differences in mean age, gender distribution, total cell number or subset yield were found between patients and healthy donors. Whereas all 28 donors provided naive and central memory subsets, regulatory and stem cell-like memory subsets were isolated from just 8 patients and about eight healthy donors. The study compared the TCRB repertoires of sorted circulating CD4+ T cell subsets in recently diagnosed type 1 diabetes patients with those in matched healthy donors. A total of just under 110,000,000 sorted cells were examined across all samples, and RNA yield correlated strongly with the number of cells per subset. Summary of the overall study and its limitations: HLA sub-analyses involved small numbers of individuals, so any influence of HLA type on TCRB rearrangement remained unresolved. PCR may preferentially amplify shorter templates, but because patient and control samples were amplified and corrected together, any resulting skew would affect both groups equally. At VDJ recombination sites, patients with type 1 diabetes made fewer insertions and deleted more nucleotides, a pattern implying thymic rearrangement abnormalities. Type 1 diabetes patients showed a moderate but significant shortening of TCRB CDR3 length in all four CD4+ subsets. Naive, central memory and regulatory TCRB repertoires appeared to be more similar among patients than among healthy donors. Because cDNA was sequenced instead of genomic DNA, highly expressing activated cells could be over-represented, though the groups showed no difference in activation or CD3 levels.

CDR1 and CDR2 are drawn from the germline V gene (reference sequence): GTSNPN, SVGIG. V is shortened by 5 bases, J by 6 bases, and the region joining them spans 14 bases. The CDR3 starts with the cysteine, ends with the phenylalanine, and has 13 residues. Left in the record is the CDR3 DNA by itself, 39 bases read in frame from the first base. Each donor gave one peripheral blood draw, approximately 0.11 L on average, collected into heparinised tubes. A BD FACSAria II was used to sort naive, central memory, regulatory and stem cell-like memory CD4+ T cells with a panel that included CD45RO, CCR7, CD25, CD127, CD95 and CD27. A purity above 95% was achieved for all sorted populations. Right away, PBMCs were isolated by Lymphoprep density gradient centrifugation and were stained directly, with no culture step. Samples were stained and sorted in pairs, with one healthy donor and one patient per experiment, so that batch effects were minimized.

The High Capacity cDNA Reverse Transcription Kit was used to reverse transcribe all of the isolated RNA, meaning that expressed TCRB transcripts were what got sequenced. Deep immunoSEQ sequencing was applied to naive, central memory and regulatory T cell samples, giving an average of approximately 4 million total reads per sample. Sorted cells were lysed in RLT buffer and RNA was extracted with DNase-treated RNeasy Micro or Mini kits, depending on cell number. Each cell subset was processed on its own to prevent cross-contamination, while patient and healthy donor samples were processed together. The immunoSEQ multiplex PCR was used to amplify TCRB sequences from cDNA, generating 87-bp fragments that spanned the CDR3 region. Sequencing of the amplicons was done on the Illumina HiSeq platform. The study's own analysis went as follows. PCR bias was computationally corrected using synthetic template baselines, reads within Hamming distance 2 were collapsed, and singletons that could not be merged were discarded. By aligning reads against IMGT, V, D and J genes, CDR3 length, and insertions or deletions at six rearrangement sites were assigned. Within each subset, clonotype counts were normalized to the number of sorted cells before true diversity and Gini coefficients were calculated with the tcR R package. The overlap coefficient, calculated on TCRB nucleotide sequences, was used to measure repertoire sharing. Entries here come from immuneACCESS through TCRdb and include only in-frame sequences with V and J called. Some clones fail to appear in such tables; in the studies checked, an unresolved V gene covers under half of the shortfall, and the cause of the remainder is unknown. For V, J and clone size, that table is used; D and trimming come from the DNA. Here the sample has roughly 400,000 clones; over 9% occur a single time. The ten biggest clones cover less than 0.65% of the sample.

This TCR was sampled from a young man with type 1 diabetes. The sample was central memory CD4+ T cells from blood. In this chain, TRBV30 is recombined with TRBJ1-5; the D gene is possibly TRBD1, with 5 bases matching. The nucleotide sequence reads as follows: TGTGCCTGGCTTACAGGACGGATTCAGCCCCAGCATTTT. It translates as CAWLTGRIQPQHF.